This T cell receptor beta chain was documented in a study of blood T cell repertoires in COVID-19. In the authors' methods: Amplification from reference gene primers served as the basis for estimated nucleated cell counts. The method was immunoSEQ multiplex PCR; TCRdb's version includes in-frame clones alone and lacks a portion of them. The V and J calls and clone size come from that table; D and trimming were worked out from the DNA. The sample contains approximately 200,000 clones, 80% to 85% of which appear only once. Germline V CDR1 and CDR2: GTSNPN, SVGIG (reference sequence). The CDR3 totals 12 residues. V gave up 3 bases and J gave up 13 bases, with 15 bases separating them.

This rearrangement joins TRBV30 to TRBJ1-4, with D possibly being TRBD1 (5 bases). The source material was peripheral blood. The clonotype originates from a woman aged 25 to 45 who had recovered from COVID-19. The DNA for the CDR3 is TGTGCCTGGAGCCCCGGGCCTGACAGACTGTTTTTT. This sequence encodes CAWSPGPDRLFF.